This T cell receptor beta chain appears in the sequencing data of a study of cytomegalovirus exposure and HLA in healthy donors. Study observations and caveats: Across donors, most TCRs were seen rarely, yet some public ones were widespread.

Both 60 Vbeta primers and 13 Jbeta primers went into the PCR. Using immunoSEQ multiplex PCR, the repertoire was profiled, and TCRdb retains in-frame clones only, with some absent. The data contain around 150,000 clones, about 75% of them singletons. Unmatched junction bases numbered 5, after V lost 5 bases and J lost 0 bases. Looked up from germline, CDR1 is SGHTA and CDR2 is FQGNSA. This CDR3 has 16 residues. Note on this clone: The antigen remains undetermined.

Sample: PBMCs. This clonotype originated in a man aged 18 to 30 in good health and CMV-seronegative. This chain links TRBV7-2 with TRBJ2-7, with 12 nucleotides matching TRBD2. In nucleotides, the CDR3 is TGTGCCAGCAGCCTAACTAGCGGGAGGTTCTCCTACGAGCAGTACTTC. It yields the protein CASSLTSGRFSYEQYF. The whole variable domain, remainder taken from reference TRBV7-2 and TRBJ2-7, is GAGVSQSPSNKVTEKGKDVELRCDPISGHTALYWYRQSLGQGLEFLIYFQGNSAPDKSGLPSDRFSAERTGGSVSTLTIQRTQQEDSAVYLCASSLTSGRFSYEQYFGPGTRLTVT.